The 11 T cell receptor beta chains in this list originate from one sample, sequenced in a study of cytotoxic CD8 clonotypes in ibrutinib-treated CLL. The protocol was immunoSEQ multiplex PCR, while the TCRdb copy is restricted to in-frame clones and leaves out a portion. The sample lists about 44,000 clones, roughly three quarters occurring once. Sequences were derived from PBMCs, sampled after 12 months of ibrutinib treatment. These receptors were taken from a human donor with chronic lymphocytic leukemia.

This chain connects TRBV30 to TRBJ2-7, with D possibly matching TRBD1 (6 bases). This CDR3 has 15 residues. Germline V gives CDR1 GTSNPN, CDR2 SVGIG (reference sequence). V lost 1 base and J lost 2, with 15 bases in between. CDR3 loop: CAWSGKYRDPYEQYF. The CDR3 DNA sequence: TGTGCCTGGAGTGGAAAGTACAGGGATCCCTACGAGCAGTACTTC. The full variable domain, with the rest looked up from reference TRBV30 and TRBJ2-7, is SQTIHQWPATLVQPVGSPLSLECTVEGTSNPNLYWYRQAAGRGLQLLFYSVGIGQISSEVPQNLSASRPQDRQFILSSKKLLLSDSGFYLCAWSGKYRDPYEQYFGPGTRLTVT.

The V gene is TRBV11-2, the J gene TRBJ2-1; D not resolved. CDR1 and CDR2 (germline): SGHAT, FQNNGV. This CDR3 spans 13 amino acids. V lost 4 bases and J lost 13, with 17 bases in between. The CDR3 coding sequence is TGTGCCAGCAGCTCGCAGACTGTAGCCGTCCAGTTCTTC. Translated, it gives CASSSQTVAVQFF.

The CDR3 DNA reads as TGTGCCAGCAGCTTGTACGGGGCTGACACTGAAGCTTTCTTT. It encodes CASSLYGADTEAFF. The chain uses TRBV5-6 and TRBJ1-1; tentative D call: TRBD1 (5 bases). V was cut by 1 base and J by 3 bases, with 10 bases left in between. CDR3 length: 14 amino acids. The germline V gene encodes CDR1 SGHDT and CDR2 YYEEEE. The entire variable domain, with the rest obtained from reference TRBV5-6 and TRBJ1-1, is as follows: DAGVTQSPTHLIKTRGQQVTLRCSPKSGHDTVSWYQQALGQGPQFIFQYYEEEERQRGNFPDRFSGHQFPNYSSELNVNALLLGDSALYLCASSLYGADTEAFFGQGTRLTVV.

The chain carries TRBV29-1 and TRBJ2-5; D call uncertain. V dropped 6 bases and J dropped 5 bases, with 13 bases sitting between them. Germline values: CDR1 SQVTM, CDR2 ANQGSEA. This CDR3 is built from 12 residues. The CDR3 DNA follows: TGCAGCGTGTACGCAGGATGGGAGACCCAGTACTTC. It translates to CSVYAGWETQYF.

V gene TRBV4-3 combines with J gene TRBJ1-3; D might be TRBD1 (5 bases). The CDR3 covers 16 residues. CDR1 and CDR2 from the germline V gene are LGHNA and YSLEER. Trimming stripped 4 bases from V and 4 bases from J, with 17 bases between. In DNA form, the CDR3 reads TGCGCCAGCAGCCTACAGGCTGGCCCGGACGGAAACACCATATATTTT. Its translation: CASSLQAGPDGNTIYF.

The chain carries TRBV28 and TRBJ1-2; D call uncertain. Germline values: CDR1 MDHEN, CDR2 SYDVKM. The CDR3 totals 13 residues. The ends were cut back, 2 bases at V and 0 bases at J, with 4 bases in the middle. The CDR3 spells CASSLVANYGYTF. In nucleotides, the CDR3 is TGTGCCAGCAGTTTAGTAGCTAACTATGGCTACACCTTC.

The rearrangement uses TRBV11-3 and TRBJ2-6; D is perhaps TRBD2 (6 bases). Trimming stripped 1 base from V and 0 bases from J, with 10 bases between. Per the germline V gene, CDR1 is SGHNT and CDR2 is YENEEA. The CDR3 is 17 residues long. The chain's CDR3 is CASSLVGLLSGANVLTF. DNA for the CDR3: TGTGCCAGCAGCTTAGTGGGACTTCTCTCTGGGGCCAACGTCCTGACTTTC.

This chain links TRBV6-5 with TRBJ1-1; D is possibly TRBD1 (5 bases). This CDR3 is 15 amino acids long. The germline V and J ends were trimmed by 1 base and 0 bases, with 9 bases remaining between them. Germline V gives CDR1 MNHEY, CDR2 SVGAGI. CDR3 coding DNA: TGTGCCAGCAGTTACTATGGGGCCATGAACACTGAAGCTTTCTTT. The encoded protein is CASSYYGAMNTEAFF.

The chain carries TRBV9 and TRBJ2-1; 10 nucleotides match TRBD2. The CDR3 sequence is 18 residues long. Per the germline V gene, CDR1 is SGDLS and CDR2 is YYNGEE. J was trimmed by 5 bases and V by 0 bases; bases with no gene match: 11. This CDR3 reads CASSVVGSWTSGNNEQFF. The DNA for the CDR3 is TGTGCCAGCAGCGTAGTAGGCAGCTGGACTAGCGGAAACAATGAGCAGTTCTTC. The full variable domain, rest sourced from reference TRBV9 and TRBJ2-1, is DSGVTQTPKHLITATGQRVTLRCSPRSGDLSVYWYQQSLDQGLQFLIQYYNGEERAKGNILERFSAQQFPDLHSELNLSSLELGDSALYFCASSVVGSWTSGNNEQFFGPGTRLTVL.

A note on this clone: The sample carries other DNA sequences with the same CDR3. The chain has TRBV5-4 and TRBJ2-7; TRBD1 matches at 8 bases. After removal of 0 bases from V and 7 bases from J, the junction contained 9 bases not matched to a gene. CDR1 and CDR2 (germline): SGHNT, YYREEE (reference sequence). The CDR3 totals 15 residues. CDR3 sequence (DNA): TGTGCCAGCAGCTTGGGGGGGCAGGGGGCGGGTGAGCAGTACTTC. This translates into CASSLGGQGAGEQYF.

The V gene is TRBV4-2, the J gene TRBJ2-6; 8 bases agree with TRBD1. The CDR3 extends over 21 amino acids. Germline V lookup: CDR1 LGHNA, CDR2 YNFKEQ. Trimming at V came to 1 base and at J to 0 bases, leaving 14 bases not matched to a gene. The CDR3 reads CASSQGVPWGTGSSGANVLTF. CDR3 DNA sequence: TGTGCCAGCAGCCAAGGAGTCCCTTGGGGGACAGGTTCCTCTGGGGCCAACGTCCTGACTTTC.